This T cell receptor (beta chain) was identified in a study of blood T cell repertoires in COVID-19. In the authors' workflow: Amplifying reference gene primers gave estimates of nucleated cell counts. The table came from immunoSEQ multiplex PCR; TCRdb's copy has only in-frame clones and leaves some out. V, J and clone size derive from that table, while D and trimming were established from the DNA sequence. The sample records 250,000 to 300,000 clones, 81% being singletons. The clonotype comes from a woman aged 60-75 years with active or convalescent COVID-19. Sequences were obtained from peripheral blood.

CDR3 nucleotides: TGTGCCAGCAGCCCCGGACAGGGACAGGTCTACGAGCAGTACTTC. Translation gives CASSPGQGQVYEQYF. This rearrangement joins TRBV28 to TRBJ2-7; 8 bases are shared with TRBD1. The CDR3 loop spans 15 amino acids. Looked up from germline, CDR1 is MDHEN and CDR2 is SYDVKM. Trimming cost V 6 bases and J 3 bases; bases outside gene matches: 10.